This entry concerns a single TCR beta chain. Its antigen is as yet unknown. The data are from a study of lymphopenia after photon versus proton radiotherapy. Notes on the study in general: Oligoclonal CD8+ Temra expansion after nadir drove photon patients' diversity drop.

TCRdb's table, derived via immunoSEQ multiplex PCR, lists solely in-frame clones and lacks some. The table records approximately 12,000 clones, about 85% of them present only once. The sample here was peripheral blood, taken from a patient treated with photon-based radiotherapy. The receptor was isolated from a man in his sixties with pancreatic cancer.

The CDR3 sequence is CASSFNSFSYEQYF. DNA of the CDR3: TGCGCCAGCAGCTTTAACAGTTTCTCCTACGAGCAGTACTTC. The chain carries TRBV5-1 and TRBJ2-7, with D hard to call. Trimming left V 2 bases short and J 0 bases short, with 9 bases between. Germline values: CDR1 SGHRS, CDR2 YFSETQ. The CDR3 runs to 14 residues. The full variable domain, its missing parts supplied by reference TRBV5-1 and TRBJ2-7, is KAGVTQTPRYLIKTRGQQVTLSCSPISGHRSVSWYQQTPGQGLQFLFEYFSETQRNKGNFPGRFSGRQFSNSRSEMNVSTLELGDSALYLCASSFNSFSYEQYFGPGTRLTVT.